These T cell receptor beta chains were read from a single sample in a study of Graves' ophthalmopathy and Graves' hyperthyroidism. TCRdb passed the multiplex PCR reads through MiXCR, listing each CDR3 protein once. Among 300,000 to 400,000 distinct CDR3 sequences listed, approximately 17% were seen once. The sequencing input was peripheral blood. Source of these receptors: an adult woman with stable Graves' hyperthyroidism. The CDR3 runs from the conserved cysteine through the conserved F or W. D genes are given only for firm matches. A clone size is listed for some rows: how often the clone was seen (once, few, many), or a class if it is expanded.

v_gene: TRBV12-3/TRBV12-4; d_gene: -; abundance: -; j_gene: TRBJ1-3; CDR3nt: TGTGCCAGCAGTCTTGGGGTTTTCGGAAACACCATATATTTT; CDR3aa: CASSLGVFGNTIYF
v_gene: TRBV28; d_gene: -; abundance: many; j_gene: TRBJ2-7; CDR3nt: TGTGCCAGCAGTCGCGTCCCCTCCGAGCAGTACTTC; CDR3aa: CASSRVPSEQYF
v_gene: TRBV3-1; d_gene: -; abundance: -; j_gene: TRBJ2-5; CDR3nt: TGTGCCAGCAGCCCTCGGACTCCAGGCGCCCGAGAGACCAAGTACTTC; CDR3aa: CASSPRTPGARETKYF
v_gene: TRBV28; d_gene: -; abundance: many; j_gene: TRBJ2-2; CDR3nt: TGTGCCAGCAGTTTATGGACAGTTTACACCGGGGAGCTGTTTTTT; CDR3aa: CASSLWTVYTGELFF
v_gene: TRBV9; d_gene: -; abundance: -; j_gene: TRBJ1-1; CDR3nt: TGTGCCAGCAGCGTAAGTGAGGGGATGAACACTGAAGCTTTCTTT; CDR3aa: CASSVSEGMNTEAFF
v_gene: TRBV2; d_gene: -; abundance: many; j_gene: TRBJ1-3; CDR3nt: TGTGCCAGCAGTGAAGGTGAAGCTTCTGGAAACACCATATATTTT; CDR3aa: CASSEGEASGNTIYF
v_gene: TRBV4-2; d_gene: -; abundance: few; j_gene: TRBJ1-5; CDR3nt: TGTGTCAGCAGCCGGGACGATCAGCCCCAGCATTTT; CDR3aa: CVSSRDDQPQHF
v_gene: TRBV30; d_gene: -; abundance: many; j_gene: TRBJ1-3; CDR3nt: TGTGCCTGGAGACAGACCTCTGGAAACACCATATATTTT; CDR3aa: CAWRQTSGNTIYF
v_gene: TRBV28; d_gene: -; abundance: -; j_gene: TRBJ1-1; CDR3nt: TGTGCCAGCAGTTTGACGGGGCTCGGTGAAGCTTTCTTT; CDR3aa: CASSLTGLGEAFF
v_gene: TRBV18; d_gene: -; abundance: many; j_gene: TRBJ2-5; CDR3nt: TGTGCCAGCTCACCACCGGTAGCGGATCAAGAGACCCAGTACTTC; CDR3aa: CASSPPVADQETQYF
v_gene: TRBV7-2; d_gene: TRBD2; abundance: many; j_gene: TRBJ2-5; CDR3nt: TGTGCCAGCAGCTTAGGGCTAGCGGGAGCGATGGAGACCCAGTACTTC; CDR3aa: CASSLGLAGAMETQYF
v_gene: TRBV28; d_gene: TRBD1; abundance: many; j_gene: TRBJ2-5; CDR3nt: TGTGCCAGCAGTCCACACCGGGGACAGGGGTTGGAGACCCAGTACTTC; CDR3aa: CASSPHRGQGLETQYF
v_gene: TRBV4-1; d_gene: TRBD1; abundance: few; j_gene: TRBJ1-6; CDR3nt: TGCGCCAGCAGCAACATGAAGACAGGGAGAGATTCACCCCTCCACTTT; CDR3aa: CASSNMKTGRDSPLHF
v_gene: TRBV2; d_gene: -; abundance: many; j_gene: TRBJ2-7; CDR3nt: TGTGCCAGCACCGCAGGCAGGGGTGCCTACGAGCAGTACTTC; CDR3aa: CASTAGRGAYEQYF
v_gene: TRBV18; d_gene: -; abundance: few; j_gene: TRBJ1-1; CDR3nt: TGTGCCAGCTCACCACAGAGCCGGAACACTGAAGCTTTCTTT; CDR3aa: CASSPQSRNTEAFF
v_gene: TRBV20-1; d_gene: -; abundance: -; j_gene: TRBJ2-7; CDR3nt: TGCAGTGCTAGGGACCGGACAGACTCCTCCCACGAGCAGTACTTC; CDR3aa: CSARDRTDSSHEQYF
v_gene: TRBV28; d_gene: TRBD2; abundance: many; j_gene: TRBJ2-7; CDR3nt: TGTGCCAGCAGTCATATCAGGACTAGCGGCCGATACGAGCAGTACTTC; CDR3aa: CASSHIRTSGRYEQYF
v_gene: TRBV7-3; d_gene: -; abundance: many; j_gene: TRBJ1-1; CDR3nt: TGTGCCAGCAGCCAAACAAGGGACACTGAAGCTTTCTTT; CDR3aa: CASSQTRDTEAFF
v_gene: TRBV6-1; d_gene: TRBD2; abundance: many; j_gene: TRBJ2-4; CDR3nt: TGTGCCAGCAGTGACGTGGCCGGGAGGAGCGGAAACATTCAGTACTTC; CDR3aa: CASSDVAGRSGNIQYF
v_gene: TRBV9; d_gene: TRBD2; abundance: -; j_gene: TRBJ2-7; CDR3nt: TGTGCCAGCAGCACCGGAGGGGTAGCGGGAGTTTACGAGCAGTACTTC; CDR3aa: CASSTGGVAGVYEQYF
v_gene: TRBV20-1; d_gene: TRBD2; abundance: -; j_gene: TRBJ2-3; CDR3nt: TGCAGTGCTAGAGATGCGGGAGGAGGGTGGGATACGCAGTATTTT; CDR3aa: CSARDAGGGWDTQYF
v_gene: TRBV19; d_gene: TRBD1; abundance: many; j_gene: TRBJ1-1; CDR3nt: TGTGCCAGTAGCGCCGCACGGACAGGGATCAGGAACACTGAAGCTTTCTTT; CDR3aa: CASSAARTGIRNTEAFF
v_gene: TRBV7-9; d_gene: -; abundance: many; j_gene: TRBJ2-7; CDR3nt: TGTGCCAGCAGCCAAGGACACGGGTACGAGCAGTACTTC; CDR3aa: CASSQGHGYEQYF
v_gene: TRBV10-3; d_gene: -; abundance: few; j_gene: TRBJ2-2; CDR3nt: TGTGCCATCAGTGAGTCTCGGGGCACCGGGGAGCTGTTTTTT; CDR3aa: CAISESRGTGELFF
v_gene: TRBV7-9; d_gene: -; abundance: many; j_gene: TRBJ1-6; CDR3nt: TGTGCCAGCGGGCGGCTAAATTCACCCCTCCACTTT; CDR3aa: CASGRLNSPLHF
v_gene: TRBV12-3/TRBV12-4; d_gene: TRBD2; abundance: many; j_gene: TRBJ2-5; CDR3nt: TGTGCCAGCAGTTTAGCGGTAGTAGCGGGGACCCGAGAGACCCAGTACTTC; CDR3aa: CASSLAVVAGTRETQYF